This T cell receptor (beta chain) was documented in a study of blood T cell repertoires in COVID-19. Libraries were prepared by immunoSEQ multiplex PCR; TCRdb keeps only in-frame clonotypes and omits some of them. The sample records about 75,000 clones, 84% being singletons. This CDR3 is 14 amino acids long. Per the germline V gene, CDR1 is SNHLY and CDR2 is FYNNEI. The V gene lost 3 bases and the J gene lost 1 base, with 8 bases spanning the gap. The sequencing sample was made of peripheral blood. The sequence derives from a woman aged 45-65 years with acute or convalescent COVID-19. The J gene is TRBJ2-3, the V gene TRBV2; D perhaps matches TRBD2 (6 bases). The CDR3 coding sequence is TGTGCCAGCAGTGAGACGGGGGGCACAGATACGCAGTATTTT. It yields the protein CASSETGGTDTQYF.